These 32 T cell receptor beta chains originate from one sample sequenced in a study of T cell responses to AZD1222 COVID-19 vaccine. Repertoires were generated with immunoSEQ multiplex PCR, while TCRdb's copy carries only in-frame clones and drops some. Here the sample spans approximately 80,000 clones, about 90% being singletons. The starting material was peripheral blood, obtained on day 0 of AZD1222 vaccination. These receptors came from an adult in good health.

V and J are TRBV5-5 and TRBJ2-3; 8 positions match TRBD2. The germline V gene encodes CDR1 SGHKS and CDR2 YYEKEE (reference sequence). The CDR3 has 16 amino acids. The V segment lost 2 bases and the J segment 0 bases; nucleotides outside the gene matches: 5. CDR3 region: CASSFRLAQSTDTQYF. Written as DNA, the CDR3 is TGTGCCAGCAGCTTCCGACTAGCGCAAAGCACAGATACGCAGTATTTT.

The chain combines TRBV5-1 with TRBJ2-2, with TRBD1 as a possible D gene (6 bases). The ends were cut back, 4 bases at V and 3 bases at J, with 13 bases in the middle. The CDR3 totals 15 residues. Looked up from germline, CDR1 is SGHRS and CDR2 is YFSETQ. The DNA for the CDR3 is TGCGCCAGCAGCGACTCGACAGGATACACCGGGGAGCTGTTTTTT. Protein product: CASSDSTGYTGELFF.

The gene calls are TRBV9 and TRBJ2-1, with D perhaps matching TRBD2 (5 bases). Trimming removed 0 bases from V and 0 bases from J, with 7 bases in between. Per germline, CDR1 SGDLS and CDR2 YYNGEE. The CDR3 covers 15 residues. The CDR3 sequence is CASSVEDYSYNEQFF. The CDR3 DNA sequence: TGTGCCAGCAGCGTAGAAGACTACTCCTACAATGAGCAGTTCTTC.

The chain recombines TRBV19 with TRBJ2-7; TRBD1 agrees at 7 bases. Germline CDR1 LNHDA, CDR2 SQIVND (reference sequence). Losses at the gene ends were 1 base for V and 0 bases for J; bases not matched to a gene: 12. The CDR3 is made up of 18 amino acids. CDR3 region: CASSIGPPGQSNSYEQYF. The CDR3, as DNA: TGTGCCAGTAGTATAGGGCCCCCGGGACAGTCTAACTCCTACGAGCAGTACTTC. Variable domain in full (rest from reference TRBV19 and TRBJ2-7): DGGITQSPKYLFRKEGQNVTLSCEQNLNHDAMYWYRQDPGQGLRLIYYSQIVNDFQKGDIAEGYSVSREKKESFPLTVTSAQKNPTAFYLCASSIGPPGQSNSYEQYFGPGTRLTVT.

The genes are TRBV4-1 and TRBJ1-1; weak D call: TRBD1 (6 bases). CDR3 length: 14 residues. CDR1 MGHRA and CDR2 YSYEKL come from the germline V gene. V was clipped by 0 bases and J by 4 bases, with 9 bases between them. CDR3 sequence (DNA): TGCGCCAGCAGCCAAGATCGCAGGGGCACTGAAGCTTTCTTT. It encodes CASSQDRRGTEAFF.

The chain recombines TRBV6-2 or TRBV6-3 with TRBJ2-7; 15 bases agree with TRBD2. The CDR3 runs 15 residues. V lost 5 bases and J lost 7; bases outside the gene matches: 6. Germline CDR1 and CDR2: MNHEY and SVGEGT. Here the CDR3 reads CASSKGLAGGEEQYF. The CDR3 DNA reads TGTGCCAGCAGTAAGGGACTAGCGGGAGGAGAAGAGCAGTACTTC.

J is TRBJ1-2 and V is TRBV18, with 9 bases identical to TRBD1. Per the germline V gene, CDR1 is KGHSH and CDR2 is LQKENI. This CDR3 comprises 14 residues. Trimming removed 0 bases from V and 8 bases from J; junction bases left unmatched: 4. In DNA, the CDR3 is TGTGCCAGCTCACCACCCCTACAGGGGGCGGGCTACACCTTC. Amino acids: CASSPPLQGAGYTF.

This chain's CDR3 is CASSWQGAVGSPLHF. CDR3 DNA: TGTGCCAGCAGTTGGCAGGGGGCTGTAGGTTCACCCCTCCACTTT. The chain has TRBV27 and TRBJ1-6; 8 bases are shared with TRBD1. J lost 9 bases, V lost 4 bases, and 8 bases had no gene match. CDR1 is MNHEY and CDR2 is SMNVEV in the germline V gene (reference sequence). The CDR3 is 15 residues long.

About this clone: At the DNA level, this CDR3 is encoded by other sequences in the same sample as well. The chain links TRBV12-3 or TRBV12-4 to TRBJ2-1; D uncertain. The CDR3 consists of 13 residues. V was cut by 5 bases and J by 4 bases, with 9 bases left in between. The chain's CDR3 is CASSLGQYNEQFF. In DNA form, the CDR3 reads TGTGCCAGCAGTCTTGGGCAATACAATGAGCAGTTCTTC.

CDR3 region: CASSPGQRNTEAFF. CDR3 DNA: TGTGCCAGCTCACCAGGCCAGAGGAACACTGAAGCTTTCTTT. The V and J genes are TRBV18 and TRBJ1-1; D gene unclear. The length of the CDR3 is 14 residues. The germline gives CDR1 KGHSH, CDR2 LQKENI. Trimming stripped 2 bases from V and 1 base from J, with 8 bases between. Full variable domain (remainder filled in from reference TRBV18 and TRBJ1-1): NAGVMQNPRHLVRRRGQEARLRCSPMKGHSHVYWYRQLPEEGLKFMVYLQKENIIDESGMPKERFSAEFPKEGPSILRIQQVVRGDSAAYFCASSPGQRNTEAFFGQGTRLTVV.

The chain uses TRBV19 and TRBJ2-2, with TRBD2 matching over 10 bases. From germline, CDR1 is LNHDA and CDR2 SQIVND (reference sequence). The CDR3 covers 16 residues. V lost 7 bases to trimming and J lost 3 bases; unmatched junction nucleotides: 8. Written as DNA, the CDR3 is TGTGCCAGTAACGGAATTACTAGCGGGGACACCGGGGAGCTGTTTTTT. It codes for CASNGITSGDTGELFF.

The V call is TRBV18, the J call TRBJ1-3, with D possibly TRBD1 on 6 matching bases. V was shortened by 3 bases and J by 2 bases, with 20 bases between the two germline ends. CDR3 length equals 18 residues. The germline gives CDR1 KGHSH, CDR2 LQKENI. The CDR3, as DNA: TGTGCCAGCTCACCGAAACAGGGAGCTGGGGTTCCTGGAAACACCATATATTTT. Amino acids: CASSPKQGAGVPGNTIYF.

The J gene is TRBJ2-1, the V gene TRBV7-9; 10 bases align to TRBD2. From germline, CDR1 is SEHNR and CDR2 FQNEAQ (reference sequence). The CDR3 spans 16 residues. J lost 2 bases, V lost 6 bases, and 7 bases had no gene match. This CDR3 is CASRGYLAGAYNEQFF. CDR3 DNA sequence: TGTGCCAGCAGAGGTTACCTAGCGGGAGCCTACAATGAGCAGTTCTTC. Combining the CDR3 with reference TRBV7-9 and TRBJ2-1 gives the whole variable domain DTGVSQNPRHKITKRGQNVTFRCDPISEHNRLYWYRQTLGQGPEFLTYFQNEAQLEKSRLLSDRFSAERPKGSFSTLEIQRTEQGDSAMYLCASRGYLAGAYNEQFFGPGTRLTVL.

Worth noting for this clone: The CDR3 end shows no conserved phenylalanine or tryptophan, and so a read error is likely. No DNA is shown, since the ends of the CDR3 on it are uncertain; the CDR3 is the one TCRdb lists. This chain links TRBV14 with TRBJ1-2. Per germline, CDR1 SGHDN and CDR2 FVKESK. The CDR3 is 14 amino acids long, termini counted. Here the CDR3 reads CASSQAKWKGSLRL.

This clone was recorded only once. V usage is TRBV18 and J usage is TRBJ2-5; D gene uncertain. Germline V gives CDR1 KGHSH, CDR2 LQKENI. Trimming left V 6 bases short and J 2 bases short, with 16 bases between. The CDR3 totals 15 residues. The CDR3 nucleotides read TGTGCCAGCTCGCTATCGGGCGGAGATCAAGAGACCCAGTACTTC. Translation: CASSLSGGDQETQYF.

The J gene is TRBJ1-2, the V gene TRBV30; D gene ambiguous. V was trimmed by 3 bases and J by 8 bases, leaving 10 bases between them. Germline-derived CDR1 and CDR2 are GTSNPN and SVGIG (reference sequence). The CDR3 spans 11 residues. The CDR3 nucleotides are TGTGCCTGGAGCGAGGGCTACGGCTACACCTTC. Translation gives CAWSEGYGYTF.

The gene calls are TRBV28 and TRBJ2-6; D remains ambiguous. The CDR3 extends over 16 amino acids. The ends were cut back, 7 bases at V and 0 bases at J, with 13 bases in the middle. Germline V lookup: CDR1 MDHEN, CDR2 SYDVKM. This CDR3 reads CASTKNPTSGANVLTF. The CDR3 bases are TGTGCCAGCACCAAAAATCCAACCTCTGGGGCCAACGTCCTGACTTTC.

This clone was seen a few times. This chain connects TRBV9 to TRBJ1-6; the match to TRBD1 covers 7 bases. The CDR3 covers 17 residues. Germline lookup yields CDR1 SGDLS and CDR2 YYNGEE. J gave up 9 bases and V 0 bases, and 12 bases lay outside the gene matches. CDR3 loop: CASSVGDSPDLFSPLHF. The CDR3 nucleotides are TGTGCCAGCAGCGTAGGGGACAGTCCGGATCTTTTTTCACCCCTCCACTTT.

The V gene is TRBV10-2, the J gene TRBJ2-1, with D unresolved. Trimming cost V 6 bases and J 0 bases, with 15 bases left between them. The length of the CDR3 is 16 residues. Germline V gene sequence: CDR1 WSHSY, CDR2 SAAADI. The CDR3 DNA reads as TGCGCCAGCAGCGCAATGTCCTTCGCCTCCTACAATGAGCAGTTCTTC. The encoded protein is CASSAMSFASYNEQFF.

The chain couples TRBV7-2 to TRBJ2-3; 9 positions agree with TRBD1. CDR3 length: 14 amino acids. The ends lost 3 bases at V and 4 bases at J; junction bases unmatched: 2. The germline V gene encodes CDR1 SGHTA and CDR2 FQGNSA. The DNA for the CDR3 is TGTGCCAGCAGCTTCAACAGGGGGCCAGATACGCAGTATTTT. Protein: CASSFNRGPDTQYF.

The J gene is TRBJ2-7, the V gene TRBV4-3; perhaps TRBD1 as D (5 bases). The length of the CDR3 is 15 residues. The V and J ends lost 6 bases and 7 bases respectively, with 22 bases between them. The germline gives CDR1 LGHNA, CDR2 YSLEER. Here the CDR3 DNA reads TGCGCCAGCAGTCCCACGGTGGCAGGGCCTGGGGAGCAGTACTTC. Translation: CASSPTVAGPGEQYF.

This chain joins TRBV18 and TRBJ2-3, with TRBD2 identical over 11 bases. This CDR3 is 16 amino acids long. V was clipped by 4 bases and J by 0 bases; unmatched bases: 3. The germline CDR1 and CDR2 sequences are KGHSH and LQKENI. CDR3 nucleotides: TGTGCCAGCTCACTTACTAGCGGGAGTAGCACAGATACGCAGTATTTT. Protein sequence: CASSLTSGSSTDTQYF.

V and J are TRBV11-2 and TRBJ1-1; tentatively, D is TRBD1 (5 bases). From germline, CDR1 is SGHAT and CDR2 FQNNGV. V lost 2 bases, J lost 6 bases, and 19 bases lay in between. The CDR3 has 16 amino acids. For the CDR3, the DNA is TGTGCCAGCAGCTTATCCTTGGGGGTGGGTTTTTCTGAAGCTTTCTTT. This gives the protein CASSLSLGVGFSEAFF.

The V call is TRBV6-1, the J call TRBJ1-4; D gene uncertain. Germline V lookup: CDR1 MNHNS, CDR2 SASEGT. This CDR3 is built from 15 residues. The V gene lost 2 bases and the J gene lost 0 bases, with 7 bases spanning the gap. The CDR3 reads CASSEWAATNEKLFF. In nucleotides, the CDR3 is TGTGCCAGCAGTGAATGGGCAGCAACTAATGAAAAACTGTTTTTT.

The CDR3 is CASSLATGGAGELFF. CDR3 nucleotide sequence: TGCGCCAGCAGCTTGGCCACGGGAGGCGCCGGGGAGCTGTTTTTT. The rearrangement uses TRBV5-1 and TRBJ2-2; 7 bases fit TRBD2. In germline, CDR1 is SGHRS, CDR2 YFSETQ. With 0 bases clipped from V and 6 bases from J, the junction kept 5 bases outside the gene matches. This CDR3 region has 15 residues.

The sample holds a few counts of this clone. The rearrangement links TRBV4-2 to TRBJ1-6, with TRBD1 as a possible D gene (5 bases). CDR1 and CDR2 from the germline V gene are LGHNA and YNFKEQ. Trimming removed 4 bases at V and 7 bases at J, with 17 bases between. The CDR3 sequence is 16 residues long. In DNA form, the CDR3 reads TGTGCCAGCAGCCCTCCAGGGCGCGTGGGGAATTCACCCCTCCACTTT. Encoded protein: CASSPPGRVGNSPLHF.

The V gene is TRBV11-2, the J gene TRBJ2-1, with TRBD2 matching over 9 bases. The CDR3 is 15 residues long. Germline V lookup: CDR1 SGHAT, CDR2 FQNNGV. Trimming at V came to 6 bases and at J to 4 bases, leaving 7 bases not matched to a gene. The DNA for the CDR3 is TGTGCCAGCAGTTTCTGGACTAGCGCTTACAATGAGCAGTTCTTC. It encodes CASSFWTSAYNEQFF.

The chain employs TRBV7-8 and TRBJ2-2; possible D gene TRBD2, 7 bases. In germline, CDR1 is SGHVS, CDR2 FQNEAQ. V was cut by 4 bases and J by 4 bases, with 10 bases left in between. This CDR3 has 14 amino acids. The CDR3 spells CASSWGGPTGELFF. The CDR3 DNA reads as TGTGCCAGCAGCTGGGGGGGGCCCACCGGGGAGCTGTTTTTT.

This chain joins TRBV4-2 and TRBJ1-2; D may be TRBD1 (6 bases). Trimming pared 0 bases from V and 3 bases from J, leaving 11 bases between. The CDR3 runs to 15 residues. CDR1 and CDR2 (germline): LGHNA, YNFKEQ. CDR3 bases: TGTGCCAGCAGCCAAGATCCAGCAGGGGACTATGGCTACACCTTC. This encodes CASSQDPAGDYGYTF.

This clone has more than one count but fewer than ten. The rearrangement links TRBV7-7 to TRBJ1-4, with D unclear. Trimming shortened V by 2 bases and J by 10 bases, and 17 bases separated the two germline ends. In germline, CDR1 is SSHAT, CDR2 FNYEAQ (reference sequence). The CDR3 consists of 15 residues. CDR3 protein: CASSLLPGPRGKLFF. CDR3 coding DNA: TGTGCCAGCAGCTTATTACCCGGGCCCCGTGGAAAACTGTTTTTT.

This clone was counted once. The V and J genes are TRBV6-2 or TRBV6-3 and TRBJ1-5; 9 bases agree with TRBD1. The CDR3 covers 19 residues. In germline, CDR1 is MNHEY, CDR2 SVGEGT. Trimming at V came to 5 bases and at J to 0 bases, leaving 14 bases not matched to a gene. DNA of the CDR3: TGTGCCAGCAGTCCACGGAACAGGGGGCTGCTTGATAGCAATCAGCCCCAGCATTTT. Protein product: CASSPRNRGLLDSNQPQHF.

The genes are TRBV6-5 and TRBJ2-7, with 7 bases identical to TRBD1. The V gene's germline CDR1 is MNHEY and CDR2 SVGAGI. The V and J ends lost 6 bases and 0 bases, in that order; junction bases with no gene match: 8. The length of the CDR3 is 15 residues. The chain's CDR3 is CASRSIDRASYEQYF. CDR3 nucleotides: TGTGCCAGCAGATCCATCGACAGGGCCTCCTACGAGCAGTACTTC.